This TCR beta chain was retrieved from a study of T cell changes during pregnancy in multiple sclerosis. Here immunoSEQ multiplex PCR was the method, and the copy in TCRdb shows in-frame clones only, minus some. The table has 35,000 to 45,000 clones, roughly 88% seen once; the top ten hold 4.7%. The CDR3 sequence is 17 residues long. The V end lost 0 bases, the J end lost 2 bases, and 11 bases lay between the germline ends. Germline CDR1 reads LGHNA; CDR2 reads YSLEER. In its sample, this clone was seen once. The TCR originated in a female donor in good health, enrolled as a control in a pregnancy study. Source: peripheral blood, taken in the second trimester of pregnancy. The V gene is TRBV4-3, the J gene TRBJ2-6; no definite D call. In nucleotides, the CDR3 is TGCGCCAGCAGCCAAGATCCCGCTCCTACTGGGGCCAACGTCCTGACTTTC. Residues: CASSQDPAPTGANVLTF.